This T cell receptor beta chain was recorded in a study of blood T cell repertoires in COVID-19. Profiled with immunoSEQ multiplex PCR; TCRdb holds only in-frame clones, not every one. The sample includes more than 150,000 clones, roughly nine tenths of them seen just once. Self-reported history from a screening survey and questionnaire set each donor's cohort. Symptom resolution, clearance, or two negative PCRs marked donors in Cohort 3 as recovered. The CDR3 sequence is 17 residues long. Germline loops: CDR1 MNHEY, CDR2 SVGEGT. V gave up 0 bases and J gave up 0 bases, with 15 bases separating them. Material for sequencing was PBMCs or T cells enriched from blood (not recorded which). The chain uses TRBV6-2 or TRBV6-3 and TRBJ2-7; tentative D call: TRBD1 (5 bases). The TCR originated in a woman in her 50s who had recovered from COVID-19. The CDR3 sequence: CASSYSMARARSYEQYF. The CDR3 DNA reads TGTGCCAGCAGTTACTCGATGGCCAGGGCCCGCTCCTACGAGCAGTACTTC.